One and the same sample provided the 18 T cell receptor beta chains below, sequenced in a study of T cell responses to AZD1222 COVID-19 vaccine. Repertoires were generated with immunoSEQ multiplex PCR, while TCRdb's copy carries only in-frame clones and drops some. This table has roughly 130,000 clones, about 86% appearing once. The sample consisted of peripheral blood, taken on day 0 of AZD1222 vaccination. These receptors were collected from an adult in good health.

The rearrangement links TRBV28 to TRBJ2-7; 7 bases are shared with TRBD1. This CDR3 region has 14 residues. V was pared by 3 bases and J by 3 bases, with 5 bases of the junction left unmatched. Germline assignment: CDR1 MDHEN and CDR2 SYDVKM. The CDR3 sequence is CASSFQDRSYEQYF. CDR3 bases: TGTGCCAGCAGTTTTCAGGACAGGAGCTACGAGCAGTACTTC.

Only a few counts were recorded for this clone. The chain couples TRBV28 to TRBJ1-2; the D is unclear. Deletions cut 7 bases from V and 4 bases from J, with 10 bases between. Germline CDR1 MDHEN, CDR2 SYDVKM. The CDR3 contains 12 residues. For the CDR3, the DNA is TGTGCCAGCACCTCAGTTCTCTATGGCTACACCTTC. It translates to CASTSVLYGYTF.

This chain joins TRBV7-9 and TRBJ1-1, with 9 positions matching TRBD1. CDR3 length equals 12 residues. V lost 5 bases to trimming and J lost 10 bases; unmatched junction nucleotides: 5. The germline V gene has CDR1 SEHNR and CDR2 FQNEAQ (reference sequence). CDR3 region: CASSPDRGRAFF. In DNA, the CDR3 is TGTGCCAGCAGCCCGGACAGGGGACGAGCTTTCTTT.

This chain links TRBV15 with TRBJ2-1; perhaps TRBD2 as D (6 bases). V dropped 2 bases and J dropped 7 bases, with 15 bases sitting between them. The germline V gene encodes CDR1 LNHNV and CDR2 YYDKDF (reference sequence). This CDR3 has 15 residues. The CDR3 bases are TGTGCCACCAGCAGAACCTTGCTGAGCGGGAATGAGCAGTTCTTC. Protein product: CATSRTLLSGNEQFF.

The genes are TRBV7-6 and TRBJ1-1; tentative D call: TRBD1 (6 bases). CDR3 length: 17 amino acids. Germline V gives CDR1 SGHVS, CDR2 FNYEAQ. V was shortened by 2 bases and J by 2 bases, with 18 bases between the two germline ends. CDR3: CASSLSGGRFLNTEAFF. The CDR3 bases are TGTGCCAGCAGCTTATCCGGGGGCCGCTTCTTAAACACTGAAGCTTTCTTT.

For the CDR3, the DNA is TGCAGCGCTCCGGACAGACATAGCACAGATACGCAGTATTTT. It translates to CSAPDRHSTDTQYF. This chain joins TRBV29-1 and TRBJ2-3, with D possibly being TRBD1 (6 bases). Germline V gives CDR1 SQVTM, CDR2 ANQGSEA. V lost 7 bases, J lost 0 bases, and 14 bases lay in between. The CDR3 has 14 residues.

The chain joins TRBV3-1 (or the pseudogene TRBV3-2) to TRBJ2-7, with 7 bases aligning to TRBD1. CDR1 LGHDT and CDR2 YNNKEL come from the germline V gene (reference sequence). V lost 3 bases, J lost 5 bases, and 13 bases stayed unmatched. The CDR3 is 16 amino acids. The CDR3 here is CASSQRDRALVNEQYF. Here the CDR3 DNA reads TGTGCCAGCAGCCAGAGAGACAGGGCTCTCGTTAACGAGCAGTACTTC.

This clone was observed a single time. J is TRBJ2-1 and V is TRBV20-1; 7 bases map to TRBD2. Germline V gene sequence: CDR1 DFQATT, CDR2 SNEGSKA (reference sequence). Trimming at V came to 3 bases and at J to 8 bases, leaving 4 bases not matched to a gene. There are 12 residues in the CDR3. The CDR3 here is CSASAGEDEQFF. CDR3 nucleotide sequence: TGCAGTGCTAGTGCGGGAGAAGATGAGCAGTTCTTC.

The CDR3 sequence is CASSQGPGIEAFF. The DNA for the CDR3 is TGCGCCAGCAGCCAAGGGCCGGGTATTGAAGCTTTCTTT. V is TRBV4-1 and J is TRBJ1-1; no definite D call. Germline V gene data show CDR1 as MGHRA and CDR2 as YSYEKL. Trimming removed 1 base at V and 7 bases at J, with 10 bases between. The CDR3 is made up of 13 amino acids.

V and J are TRBV4-1 and TRBJ1-2; a possible D gene is TRBD1 (5 bases). Per the germline V gene, CDR1 is MGHRA and CDR2 is YSYEKL. The ends were cut back, 7 bases at V and 8 bases at J, with 20 bases in the middle. This CDR3 has 14 amino acids. CDR3 sequence: CASTETQGWNGYTF. The CDR3 coding sequence is TGCGCCAGCACCGAAACCCAGGGATGGAACGGCTACACCTTC.

This chain links TRBV28 with TRBJ2-7; D is uncertain. Germline V gene sequence: CDR1 MDHEN, CDR2 SYDVKM. V was shortened by 2 bases and J by 3 bases, with 5 bases between the two germline ends. The CDR3 has 12 residues. DNA of the CDR3: TGTGCCAGCAGTTTAAGTCTCTACGAGCAGTACTTC. It codes for CASSLSLYEQYF. Looking up the rest from reference TRBV28 and TRBJ2-7 gives the full variable domain: DVKVTQSSRYLVKRTGEKVFLECVQDMDHENMFWYRQDPGLGLRLIYFSYDVKMKEKGDIPEGYSVSREKKERFSLILESASTNQTSMYLCASSLSLYEQYFGPGTRLTVT.

V and J are TRBV11-2 and TRBJ2-2, with a weak D call TRBD2 (5 bases). In germline, CDR1 is SGHAT, CDR2 FQNNGV. V was pared by 5 bases and J by 0 bases, with 16 bases between. This CDR3 is built from 17 residues. CDR3 loop: CASSERGHPSNTGELFF. The CDR3 DNA reads TGTGCCAGCAGCGAGAGAGGGCATCCGTCGAACACCGGGGAGCTGTTTTTT.

The V gene is TRBV28, the J gene TRBJ2-1; 9 positions match TRBD2. CDR1 and CDR2 from the germline V gene are MDHEN and SYDVKM. The CDR3 length is 16 residues. Trimming at V came to 7 bases and at J to 5 bases, leaving 12 bases not matched to a gene. CDR3 loop: CASTALAGQTNNEQFF. CDR3 coding DNA: TGTGCCAGCACCGCGCTAGCGGGACAAACAAACAATGAGCAGTTCTTC.

J is TRBJ2-7 and V is TRBV3-1 (or the pseudogene TRBV3-2), with D perhaps TRBD1 (6 bases). With 5 bases removed from V and 5 bases from J, the gap between germline ends came to 16 bases. Germline loops: CDR1 LGHDT, CDR2 YNNKEL (reference sequence). The CDR3 contains 14 residues. Here the CDR3 DNA reads TGTGCCAGCAGCTCCAGACAGGAATCCCACGAGCAGTACTTC. Protein sequence: CASSSRQESHEQYF.

The J gene is TRBJ1-2, the V gene TRBV5-4; D possibly corresponds to TRBD1 (5 bases). V lost 7 bases to trimming and J lost 4 bases, with 14 bases between them. From germline, CDR1 is SGHNT and CDR2 YYREEE (reference sequence). The CDR3 has 13 amino acids. The CDR3 nucleotides read TGTGCCAGCCGGGTGGCAGGGAGCTATGGCTACACCTTC. Protein: CASRVAGSYGYTF. Combining the CDR3 with reference TRBV5-4 and TRBJ1-2 gives the whole variable domain ETGVTQSPTHLIKTRGQQVTLRCSSQSGHNTVSWYQQALGQGPQFIFQYYREEENGRGNFPPRFSGLQFPNYSSELNVNALELDDSALYLCASRVAGSYGYTFGSGTRLTVV.

The V call is TRBV5-6, the J call TRBJ1-2, with D perhaps matching TRBD1 (6 bases). Trimming cost V 0 bases and J 7 bases, with 10 bases left between them. CDR3 length: 13 residues. Per the germline V gene, CDR1 is SGHDT and CDR2 is YYEEEE. CDR3 residues: CASSLGEGGGYTF. CDR3 nucleotides: TGTGCCAGCAGCTTGGGAGAGGGGGGTGGCTACACCTTC. Complete variable domain (other parts from reference TRBV5-6 and TRBJ1-2): DAGVTQSPTHLIKTRGQQVTLRCSPKSGHDTVSWYQQALGQGPQFIFQYYEEEERQRGNFPDRFSGHQFPNYSSELNVNALLLGDSALYLCASSLGEGGGYTFGSGTRLTVV.

The chain combines TRBV5-1 with TRBJ2-5, with a tentative D call TRBD1 (5 bases). Trimming shortened V by 7 bases and J by 2 bases, and 21 bases separated the two germline ends. From germline, CDR1 is SGHRS and CDR2 YFSETQ. The CDR3 loop spans 16 amino acids. CDR3 DNA sequence: TGCGCCAGCGCCCCAATTCTTAGACAGCAACAAGAGACCCAGTACTTC. Its protein product is CASAPILRQQQETQYF.

This chain joins TRBV2 and TRBJ2-3; D remains unclear. CDR1 SNHLY and CDR2 FYNNEI come from the germline V gene. V dropped 5 bases and J dropped 0 bases, with 12 bases sitting between them. This CDR3 is built from 15 residues. In DNA, the CDR3 is TGTGCCAGCAGTCCTTACAGCACTAGCACAGATACGCAGTATTTT. Its translation: CASSPYSTSTDTQYF. Based on the CDR3 plus reference TRBV2 and TRBJ2-3, the full variable domain is EPEVTQTPSHQVTQMGQEVILRCVPISNHLYFYWYRQILGQKVEFLVSFYNNEISEKSEIFDDQFSVERPDGSNFTLKIRSTKLEDSAMYFCASSPYSTSTDTQYFGPGTRLTVL.